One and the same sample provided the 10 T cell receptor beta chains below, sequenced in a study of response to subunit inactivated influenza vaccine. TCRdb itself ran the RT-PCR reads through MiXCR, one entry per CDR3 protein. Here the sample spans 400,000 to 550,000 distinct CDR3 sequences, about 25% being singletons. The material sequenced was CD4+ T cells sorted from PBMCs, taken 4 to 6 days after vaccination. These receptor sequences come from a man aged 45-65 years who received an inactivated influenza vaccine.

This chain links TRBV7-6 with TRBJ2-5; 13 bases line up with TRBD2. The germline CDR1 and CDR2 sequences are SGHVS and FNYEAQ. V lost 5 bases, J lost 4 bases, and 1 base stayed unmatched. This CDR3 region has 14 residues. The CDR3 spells CASSRLAGGETQYF. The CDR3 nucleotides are TGTGCCAGCAGCCGACTAGCGGGAGGAGAGACCCAGTACTTC.

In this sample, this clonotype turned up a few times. In DNA, the CDR3 is TGTGCCAGCAGCTTAACGCCGAACCCCTATCCAAATGAGCAGTTCTTC. It translates to CASSLTPNPYPNEQFF. The chain employs TRBV7-2 and TRBJ2-1; D not certain. This CDR3 contains 16 residues. The V gene lost 2 bases and the J gene lost 7 bases, with 18 bases spanning the gap. Germline assignment: CDR1 SGHTA and CDR2 FQGNSA.

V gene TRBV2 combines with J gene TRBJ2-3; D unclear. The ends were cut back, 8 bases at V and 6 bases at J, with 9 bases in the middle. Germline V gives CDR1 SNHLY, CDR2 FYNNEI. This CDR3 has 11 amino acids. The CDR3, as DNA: TGTGCCAGCTCCGAAATGGATACGCAGTATTTT. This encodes CASSEMDTQYF.

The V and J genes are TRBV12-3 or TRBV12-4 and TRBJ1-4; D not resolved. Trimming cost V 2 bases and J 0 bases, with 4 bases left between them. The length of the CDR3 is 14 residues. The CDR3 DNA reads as TGTGCCAGCAGTTTATGGTCAACTAATGAAAAACTGTTTTTT. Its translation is CASSLWSTNEKLFF.

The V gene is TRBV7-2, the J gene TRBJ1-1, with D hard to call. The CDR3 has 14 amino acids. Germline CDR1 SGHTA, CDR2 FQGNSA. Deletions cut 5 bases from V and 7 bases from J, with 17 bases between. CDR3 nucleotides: TGTGCCAGCAGCCCACAGACGGTAGGGTATGAAGCTTTCTTT. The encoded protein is CASSPQTVGYEAFF.

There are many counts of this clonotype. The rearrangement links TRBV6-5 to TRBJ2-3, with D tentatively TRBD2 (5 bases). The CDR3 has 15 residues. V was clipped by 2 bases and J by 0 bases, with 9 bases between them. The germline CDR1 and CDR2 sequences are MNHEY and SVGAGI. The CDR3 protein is CASSYSSVSTDTQYF. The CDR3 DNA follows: TGTGCCAGCAGTTACAGTAGCGTAAGCACAGATACGCAGTATTTT.

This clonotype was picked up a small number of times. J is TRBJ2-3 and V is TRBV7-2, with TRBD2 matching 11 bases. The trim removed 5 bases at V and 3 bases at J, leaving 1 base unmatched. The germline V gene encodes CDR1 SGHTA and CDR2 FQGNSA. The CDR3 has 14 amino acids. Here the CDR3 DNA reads TGTGCCAGCAGCACTAGCGGGGGAACAGATACGCAGTATTTT. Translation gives CASSTSGGTDTQYF.

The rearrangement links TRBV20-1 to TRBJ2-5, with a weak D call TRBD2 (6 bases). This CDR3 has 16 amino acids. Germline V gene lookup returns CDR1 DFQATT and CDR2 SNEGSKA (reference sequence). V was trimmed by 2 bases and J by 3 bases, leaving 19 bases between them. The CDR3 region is CSARFPGAGGKETQYF. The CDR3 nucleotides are TGCAGTGCTAGATTCCCCGGGGCCGGGGGAAAAGAGACCCAGTACTTC.

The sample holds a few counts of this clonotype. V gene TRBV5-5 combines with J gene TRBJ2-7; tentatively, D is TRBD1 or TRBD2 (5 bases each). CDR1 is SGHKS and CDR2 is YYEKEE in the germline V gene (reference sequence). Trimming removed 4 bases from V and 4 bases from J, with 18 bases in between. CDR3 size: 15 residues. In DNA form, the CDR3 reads TGTGCCAGCAGCCGCACGTTGGGGGTTGATTACGAGCAGTACTTC. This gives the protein CASSRTLGVDYEQYF.

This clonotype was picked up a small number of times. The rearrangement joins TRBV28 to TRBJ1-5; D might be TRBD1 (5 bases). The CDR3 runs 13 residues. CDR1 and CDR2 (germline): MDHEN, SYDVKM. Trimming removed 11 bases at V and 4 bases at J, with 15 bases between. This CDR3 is CAHSETANQPQHF. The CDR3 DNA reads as TGTGCCCACTCAGAGACAGCTAATCAGCCCCAGCATTTT.